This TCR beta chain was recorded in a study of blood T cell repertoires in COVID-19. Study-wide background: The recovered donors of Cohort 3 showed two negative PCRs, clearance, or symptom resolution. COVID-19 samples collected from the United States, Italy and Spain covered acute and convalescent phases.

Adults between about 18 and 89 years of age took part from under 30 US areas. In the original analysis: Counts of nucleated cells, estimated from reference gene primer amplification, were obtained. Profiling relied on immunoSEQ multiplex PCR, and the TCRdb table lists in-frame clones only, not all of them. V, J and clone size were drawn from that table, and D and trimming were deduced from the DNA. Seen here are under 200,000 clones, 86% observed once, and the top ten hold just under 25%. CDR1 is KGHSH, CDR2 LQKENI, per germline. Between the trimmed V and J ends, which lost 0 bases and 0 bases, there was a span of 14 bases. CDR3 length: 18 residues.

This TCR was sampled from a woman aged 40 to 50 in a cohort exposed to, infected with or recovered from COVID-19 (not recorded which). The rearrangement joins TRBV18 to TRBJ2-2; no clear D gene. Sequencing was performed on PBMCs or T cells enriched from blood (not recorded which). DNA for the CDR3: TGTGCCAGCTCACCACCAGTTTTGGCCCCCCCGAACACCGGGGAGCTGTTTTTT. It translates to CASSPPVLAPPNTGELFF.